The rows below give T cell receptor beta chains drawn from one sample of a study of identical twins. TCRdb redid the calling of the 5' RACE reads with MiXCR, one entry per CDR3 protein. The sample has 500,000 or so distinct CDR3 sequences, roughly a fifth seen once. The same specimen was also included in a second study, on T cells expressing NK-cell markers.

Material for sequencing was CD4+ T cells sorted from blood. The receptors derive from a woman in her late teens or twenties in good health. Both conserved end residues are part of each CDR3. The D gene is left open where the match is weak. Clone size is given for some rows only: seen once, a few or many times, or a class if the clone is expanded.

>TRBV5-6|NA|TRBJ1-2|few
TGTGCCAGCAGCCCCGGACCCGCGAAAGGCTACACCTTC
CASSPGPAKGYTF
>TRBV6-2/TRBV6-3|NA|TRBJ2-7|few
TGTGCCACCCGGGGACCCCCGTCCGTCGAGCAGTACTTC
CATRGPPSVEQYF
>TRBV6-1|NA|TRBJ1-6|NA
TGTGCCAGCAAGGGTCCGCTGCATTCACCCCTCCACTTT
CASKGPLHSPLHF
>TRBV7-2|TRBD2|TRBJ2-1|few
TGTGCCAGCACCCTCGGACTAGCGGGAGGTTACAATGAGCAGTTCTTC
CASTLGLAGGYNEQFF
>TRBV5-1|NA|TRBJ2-7|few
TGCGCCAGCAGCTTGGGTCCGGCGGTACTTACGGCCTACGAGCAGTACTTC
CASSLGPAVLTAYEQYF
>TRBV5-1|NA|TRBJ2-1|NA
TGCGCCAGCAGCCAACCTAGCGTTGATAATGAGCAGTTCTTC
CASSQPSVDNEQFF
>TRBV10-1|NA|TRBJ1-1|few
TGCGCCAGCAGTTTACCTCATGGGGAAGCTTTCTTT
CASSLPHGEAFF
>TRBV7-9|NA|TRBJ2-3|NA
TGTGCCAGCAGTTCCTCCAAAACAGATACGCAGTATTTT
CASSSSKTDTQYF
>TRBV10-3|TRBD1|TRBJ2-3|NA
TGTGCCATCAGTGGACAGGGGAGGACAGATACGCAGTATTTT
CAISGQGRTDTQYF
>TRBV11-2|NA|TRBJ2-6|NA
TGTGCCAGCAGCTTTGGGACTGGAAACTCTGGGGCCAACGTCCTGACTTTC
CASSFGTGNSGANVLTF
>TRBV7-3|NA|TRBJ2-6|few
TGTGCCAGCAGCATTACAGGGAGATCAGGGGCCAACGTCCTGACTTTC
CASSITGRSGANVLTF
>TRBV10-3|TRBD1|TRBJ1-2|NA
TGTGCCATATCTTTTGGTGTCTCCAATCAGGGGGCGGAAGGCTACACCTTC
CAISFGVSNQGAEGYTF
>TRBV20-1|NA|TRBJ2-5|NA
TGCAGTGCATGGAATGAGGGTTCTAGGAACCAAGAGACCCAGTACTTC
CSAWNEGSRNQETQYF
>TRBV12-3/TRBV12-4|NA|TRBJ2-1|NA
TGTGCCAGCACCGGGGGTGGGGGCGCAGCCTACAATGAGCAGTTCTTC
CASTGGGGAAYNEQFF
>TRBV10-3|NA|TRBJ2-5|many
TGTGCCATCAGTGATGGGCGAGAGACCCAGTACTTC
CAISDGRETQYF
>TRBV7-9|NA|TRBJ1-2|NA
TGTGCCAGCAGCCCATCTCCCGTAGGTGGCTACACCTTC
CASSPSPVGGYTF
>TRBV20-1|NA|TRBJ2-3|few
TGCAGTGCCGGGACCTCGGTAGATACGCAGTATTTT
CSAGTSVDTQYF